This T cell receptor (beta chain) was identified during a study of blood T cell repertoires in COVID-19. Study summary: COVID-19 samples collected from the United States, Italy and Spain covered acute and convalescent phases. PBMCs, B-cell-depleted T cells, or T cells were the source of the cDNA or gDNA that made up the material.

Original analysis: Reference gene primer amplification gave estimated nucleated cell counts. Repertoires were generated with immunoSEQ multiplex PCR, while TCRdb's copy carries only in-frame clones and drops some. V, J and clone size are those of that table, while D and trimming were read from the DNA. The sample gives around 36,000 clones, roughly nine tenths of which show up once; around 6.1% is in the top ten. The V and J ends lost 2 bases and 7 bases respectively, with 13 bases between them. Germline CDR1 SSHAT, CDR2 FNYEAQ (reference sequence). The CDR3 sequence is 14 residues long. Sequencing was done on a sample of peripheral blood. This receptor was identified in a human donor in a cohort sampled during active COVID-19. V and J are TRBV7-7 and TRBJ2-3; TRBD1 might be the D (5 bases). CDR3 DNA sequence: TGTGCCAGCAGCTTATCTGGACATGCCAATACGCAGTATTTT. Residues: CASSLSGHANTQYF. Drawing the rest from reference TRBV7-7 and TRBJ2-3, the complete variable domain is GAGVSQSPRYKVTKRGQDVTLRCDPISSHATLYWYQQALGQGPEFLTYFNYEAQPDKSGLPSDRFSAERPEGSISTLTIQRTEQRDSAMYRCASSLSGHANTQYFGPGTRLTVL.